The entry below describes one T cell receptor (beta chain). Its antigen is undetermined. Generated by immunoSEQ multiplex PCR, the TCRdb table keeps only in-frame clones and is missing some. The sample contains some 500,000 clones, approximately 94% of which appear only once. This specimen comes from a study of shared clonotypes between healthy human individuals. The donors were adults (healthy and HIV-negative) with no recent acute infections or vaccinations. Findings of the study overall: Clonotype sharing among donors likely depends on sequencing depth. Clonotypes not shared had lower generation probabilities than those common to all four donors.

The receptor was derived from a woman aged 25 to 39 in good health. The sample was naive CD4+ T cells sorted from blood. Subset reported: CD45RA+ positively selected.

CDR3: CASSREGLGNGYTF. The CDR3 DNA sequence: TGCGCCAGCTCCCGGGAGGGATTAGGGAATGGCTACACCTTC. This chain uses TRBV5-1 with TRBJ1-2; D unresolved. Germline CDR1 reads SGHRS; CDR2 reads YFSETQ. The CDR3 extends over 14 amino acids. V dropped 7 bases and J dropped 6 bases, with 19 bases sitting between them.